What follows describes a single TCR beta chain. Antigen unknown. The entry originates in a study of cytotoxic CD8 clonotypes in ibrutinib-treated CLL. Across the whole study: By median around 69 months, 12 had progressed and about 14 stayed remitted; responses had been 2 complete and about 24 partial. Study findings and constraints: Patients with sustained remission and those progressing were sampled at differing times.

V was pared by 0 bases and J by 1 base, with 3 bases of the junction left unmatched. Looked up from germline, CDR1 is SGHRS and CDR2 is YFSETQ. CDR3 length: 16 amino acids. Cryopreserved PBMCs supplied approximately 1.9 micrograms of genomic DNA for TCR beta libraries. TCRdb's table, derived via immunoSEQ multiplex PCR, lists solely in-frame clones and lacks some. The sample has tens of thousands of clones, roughly 70% seen once. This specimen consisted of PBMCs, obtained before ibrutinib treatment. This rearrangement joins TRBV5-1 to TRBJ2-3, with TRBD1 identical over 9 bases. The origin of this receptor is a human donor with chronic lymphocytic leukemia. The CDR3 DNA is TGCGCCAGCAGCTTGGGGGGACAGGGTCGCACAGATACGCAGTATTTT. As protein: CASSLGGQGRTDTQYF.